This T cell receptor (beta chain) came from a study of a mutant IDH1 vaccine in newly diagnosed glioma. About the research overall: Patients received vaccination from 4-6 weeks after radiotherapy alone, or with temozolomide cycles. V12 took place at week 35, and V13 at week 47.

A note on this clone: Its specificity is unknown.

Here immunoSEQ multiplex PCR was the method, and the copy in TCRdb shows in-frame clones only, minus some. The sample has approximately 31,000 clones; roughly 75% are singletons. The CDR3 contains 17 residues. V lost 6 bases to trimming and J lost 0 bases; unmatched junction nucleotides: 8. The germline V gene encodes CDR1 MNHEY and CDR2 SMNVEV (reference sequence). Specified time point: week 35, safety follow-up. Topical imiquimod was applied with each vaccine dose, which held 300 ug of mutant IDH1 20-mer peptide. Patients received eight vaccinations in weeks 1, 3, 5, 7, 11, 15, 19, 23. The specimen comprised PBMCs, sampled from a glioma patient whose treatment included an IDH1 peptide vaccine. V is TRBV27 and J is TRBJ1-5; 10 bases fit TRBD1. This TCR came from a man in his forties with glioma. Some clones in this sample may be carry-over from other donors' samples. The CDR3 spells CASRPTGGQFSNQPQHF. CDR3 bases: TGTGCCAGCAGACCGACAGGGGGCCAATTTAGCAATCAGCCCCAGCATTTT.